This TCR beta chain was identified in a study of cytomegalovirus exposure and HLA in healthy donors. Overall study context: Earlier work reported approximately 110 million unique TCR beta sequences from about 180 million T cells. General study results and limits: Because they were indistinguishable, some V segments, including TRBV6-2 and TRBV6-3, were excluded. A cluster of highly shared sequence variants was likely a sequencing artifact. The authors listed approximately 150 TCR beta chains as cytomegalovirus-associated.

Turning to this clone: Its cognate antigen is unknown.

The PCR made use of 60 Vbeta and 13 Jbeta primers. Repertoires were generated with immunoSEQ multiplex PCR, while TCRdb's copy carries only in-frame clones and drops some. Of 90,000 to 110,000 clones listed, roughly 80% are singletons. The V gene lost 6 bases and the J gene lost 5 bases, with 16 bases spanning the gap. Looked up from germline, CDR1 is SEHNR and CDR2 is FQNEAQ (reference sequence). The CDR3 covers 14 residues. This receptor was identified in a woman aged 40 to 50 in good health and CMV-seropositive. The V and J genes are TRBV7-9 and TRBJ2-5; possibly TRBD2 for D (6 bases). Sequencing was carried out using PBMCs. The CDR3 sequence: CASREREWLETQYF. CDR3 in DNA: TGTGCCAGCAGGGAACGGGAGTGGCTTGAGACCCAGTACTTC.